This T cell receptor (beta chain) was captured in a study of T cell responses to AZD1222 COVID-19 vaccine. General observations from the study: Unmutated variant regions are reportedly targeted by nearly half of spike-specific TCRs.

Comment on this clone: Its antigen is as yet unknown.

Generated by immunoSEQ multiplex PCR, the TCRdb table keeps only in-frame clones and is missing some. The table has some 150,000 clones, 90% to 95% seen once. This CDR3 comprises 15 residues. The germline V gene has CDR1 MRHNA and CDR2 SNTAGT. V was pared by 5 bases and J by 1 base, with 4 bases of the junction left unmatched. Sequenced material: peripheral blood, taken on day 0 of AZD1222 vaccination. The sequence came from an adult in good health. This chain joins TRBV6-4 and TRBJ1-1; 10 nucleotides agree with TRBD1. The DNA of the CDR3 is TGTGCCAGCAGTCCCGGGACAGGGGCGAACACTGAAGCTTTCTTT. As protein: CASSPGTGANTEAFF.